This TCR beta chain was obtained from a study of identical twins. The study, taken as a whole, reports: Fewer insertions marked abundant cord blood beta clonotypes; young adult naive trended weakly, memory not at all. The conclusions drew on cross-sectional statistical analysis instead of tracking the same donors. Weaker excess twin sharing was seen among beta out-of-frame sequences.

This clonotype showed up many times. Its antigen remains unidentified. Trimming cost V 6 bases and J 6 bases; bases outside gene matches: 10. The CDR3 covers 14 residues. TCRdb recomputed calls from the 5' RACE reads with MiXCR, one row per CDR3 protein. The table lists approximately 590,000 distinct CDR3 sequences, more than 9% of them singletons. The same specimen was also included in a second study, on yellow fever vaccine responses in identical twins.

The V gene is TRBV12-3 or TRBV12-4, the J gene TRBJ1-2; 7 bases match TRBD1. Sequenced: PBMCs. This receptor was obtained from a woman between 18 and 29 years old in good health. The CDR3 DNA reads TGTGCCAGCAGACTGGGACAGCTTCTCGATGGCTACACCTTC. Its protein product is CASRLGQLLDGYTF.